This is a list of T cell receptor beta chains from one sample in a study of blood T cells in healthy people across ages. TCRdb ran MiXCR on the 5' RACE reads and lists one entry per CDR3 protein. The repertoire holds hundreds of thousands of distinct CDR3 sequences, with about 30% as singletons. Sequences were obtained from blood. Receptors were obtained from a woman of 80 years or more in good health. The CDR3 runs from the conserved cysteine through the conserved F or W. Fields, in order: D gene, clone size, V gene, J gene, CDR3 DNA, CDR3 protein. A D gene is named only where the DNA matches it firmly. The listing skips clone size in some rows; elsewhere it reads once, few, many or a size class.

NA	NA	TRBV12-3/TRBV12-4	TRBJ2-2	TGTGCCAGCTCCATCACCGGGGAGCTGTTTTTT	CASSITGELFF
TRBD1	many	TRBV12-5	TRBJ1-2	TGTGCTAGTGGGACCGGGACAGGGGGCCGGGATGGCTACACCTTC	CASGTGTGGRDGYTF
TRBD1	many	TRBV24-1	TRBJ2-1	TGTGCCACCAGTGAGAGGGGACAGGGGGGCAATGAGCAGTTCTTC	CATSERGQGGNEQFF
TRBD1	NA	TRBV30	TRBJ1-2	TGTGCCTGGAGTGGACAGGGCCTAAATGGCTACACCTTC	CAWSGQGLNGYTF
NA	many	TRBV5-6	TRBJ2-1	TGTGCCAGCAGCTCCGGACCTCTAGATGAGCAGTTCTTC	CASSSGPLDEQFF
NA	NA	TRBV12-3/TRBV12-4	TRBJ2-3	TGTGCCAGCAGTGGACTGGGCGCAGATGCGCAGTATTTT	CASSGLGADAQYF
NA	NA	TRBV29-1	TRBJ2-3	TGCAGCGTTGATGAGGAGGCAGGGGTTCTTTCCACAGATACGCAGTATTTT	CSVDEEAGVLSTDTQYF
NA	NA	TRBV6-5	TRBJ1-1	TGTGCCAGCAGTTACTCAAGGGGCCCCAACACTGAAGCTTTCTTT	CASSYSRGPNTEAFF
NA	many	TRBV6-1	TRBJ1-4	TGTGCCAGCAGTACCCGTACAGGGTCGGGGGGGGAAAAACTGTTTTTT	CASSTRTGSGGEKLFF
TRBD1	many	TRBV15	TRBJ2-5	TGTGCCACCGCGACAGGGGAGTATGAACAAGAGACCCAGTACTTC	CATATGEYEQETQYF
TRBD1	many	TRBV3-1	TRBJ1-5	TGTGCCAGCAGCCAAGACCCACCAGGGGGTTATAGCAATCAGCCCCAGCATTTT	CASSQDPPGGYSNQPQHF
TRBD2	many	TRBV7-2	TRBJ2-1	TGTGCCAGCAGCCAGGGAACTAGCGGGGGGTTCTCCTACAATGAGCAGTTCTTC	CASSQGTSGGFSYNEQFF
NA	NA	TRBV5-1	TRBJ2-3	TGCGCCGGCAGCTCTACAGGGACAGATACGCAGTATTTT	CAGSSTGTDTQYF
NA	many	TRBV20-1	TRBJ2-3	TGCAGTGCTAGAGATTCAGGGGGGAGGGCAGATACGCAGTATTTT	CSARDSGGRADTQYF
NA	NA	TRBV12-3/TRBV12-4	TRBJ2-3	TGTGCCAGCAGCGTCGACGGGACTGGTCCAGATACGCAGTATTTT	CASSVDGTGPDTQYF
TRBD2	many	TRBV5-1	TRBJ2-1	TGCGCCAGCAGCGGACTAGCGAAATACAATGAGCAGTTCTTC	CASSGLAKYNEQFF
TRBD1	few	TRBV7-2	TRBJ1-5	TGTGCCAGCAGCTTACTGTCCACACAGTTGGGACAGAACAATCAGCCCCAGCATTTT	CASSLLSTQLGQNNQPQHF
TRBD2	many	TRBV5-6	TRBJ2-3	TGTGCCAGCAGCGGCCCGGGACTAGCGGGGGGGACTCCTAGCACAGATACGCAGTATTTT	CASSGPGLAGGTPSTDTQYF
NA	many	TRBV7-9	TRBJ2-7	TGTGCCAGCAGCTCCGGTGGTCCCGAGCAGTACTTC	CASSSGGPEQYF
TRBD1	NA	TRBV12-3/TRBV12-4	TRBJ1-1	TGTGCCAGCAGCCCAAGGGACAGGGCAGTCGGCACTGAAGCTTTCTTT	CASSPRDRAVGTEAFF
NA	NA	TRBV29-1	TRBJ2-2	TGCAGCGTTGGGAACAGGCGAAACACCGGGGAGCTGTTTTTT	CSVGNRRNTGELFF
NA	many	TRBV2	TRBJ1-5	TGTGCCAGCAGTGAAGAGTTCGGAAAGCCCCAGCATTTT	CASSEEFGKPQHF
NA	NA	TRBV7-2	TRBJ2-7	TGTGCCAGCAGCTTTGGCACAGGTCCCTCCTACGAGCAGTACTTC	CASSFGTGPSYEQYF
TRBD1	many	TRBV15	TRBJ2-3	TGTGCCACCGCACCGGGACAGGGAACAGATACGCAGTATTTT	CATAPGQGTDTQYF
TRBD2	many	TRBV9	TRBJ2-1	TGTGCCAGAAGCGCGGGGGGAGCGGGCCTCAATGAGCAGTTCTTC	CARSAGGAGLNEQFF
NA	few	TRBV5-1	TRBJ1-5	TGCGCCAGCAGCTTGAATGGGGAATCTATGCCCCAGCATTTT	CASSLNGESMPQHF
NA	many	TRBV3-1	TRBJ2-3	TGTGCCAGCAGTCAAGCGGGCACAGATACGCAGTATTTT	CASSQAGTDTQYF
NA	many	TRBV6-6	TRBJ1-2	TGTGCCAGCAGCGCCGGTTTCTATGGCTACACCTTC	CASSAGFYGYTF
TRBD2	many	TRBV5-1	TRBJ2-1	TGCGCCAGCAGCTTGGCGGCGGGGGGAGAGGGTGAGCAGTTCTTC	CASSLAAGGEGEQFF
TRBD1	NA	TRBV7-9	TRBJ2-1	TGTGCCAGCAGCTTGATTGGACAGGGGATTTACCTGGATGAGCAGTTCTTC	CASSLIGQGIYLDEQFF
NA	many	TRBV3-1	TRBJ2-7	TGTGCCAGCAGCCAAGTTGCGGGCAGAGCCTACGAGCAGTACTTC	CASSQVAGRAYEQYF
TRBD1	many	TRBV12-3/TRBV12-4	TRBJ2-1	TGTGCCAGCAGTCTGGGACAGGGGGTCCCTGAGCAGTTCTTC	CASSLGQGVPEQFF
TRBD1	NA	TRBV7-6	TRBJ1-2	TGTGCCAGCAGCTTTTTCCCAGGGACAGGAGCTAACTATGGCTACACCTTC	CASSFFPGTGANYGYTF
NA	few	TRBV5-1	TRBJ1-2	TGCGCCAGCAGCTTGGTGGCGCAGGGGCCCAATGGCTACACCTTC	CASSLVAQGPNGYTF
NA	NA	TRBV2	TRBJ1-2	TGTGCCCACGGGCAGCGCTATGGCCACACCTTC	CAHGQRYGHTF
NA	once	TRBV20-1	TRBJ2-5	TGCAGTGCTCGACTAGGGACAAAACAAGAGACCCAGTACTTC	CSARLGTKQETQYF
NA	many	TRBV5-1	TRBJ2-5	TGCGCCAGCAGCTTGCAGGCAGGATTTCAAGAGACCCAGTACTTC	CASSLQAGFQETQYF
NA	many	TRBV20-1	TRBJ2-1	TGCAGTGCTAGACAGACCTACAATGAGCAGTTCTTC	CSARQTYNEQFF
NA	few	TRBV4-3	TRBJ2-3	TGCGCCAGCAGCCAAGATGGGCAGAGCACAGATACGCAGTATTTT	CASSQDGQSTDTQYF
NA	NA	TRBV6-1	TRBJ1-1	TGTGCCAGCCAGAGGGGTGGGAACACTGAAGCTTTCTTT	CASQRGGNTEAFF
NA	many	TRBV7-2	TRBJ2-2	TGTGCCAGCAGCTTAGTCCGGAGGAACACCGGGGAGCTGTTTTTT	CASSLVRRNTGELFF
TRBD1	NA	TRBV5-1	TRBJ2-5	TGCGCCAGCAGCTCGCAGGACAGGGTTGAGACCCAGTACTTC	CASSSQDRVETQYF
NA	few	TRBV7-9	TRBJ2-7	TGTGCCGGCAGCCTCGACAGTTCCTACGAGCAGTACTTC	CAGSLDSSYEQYF
NA	NA	TRBV6-1	TRBJ2-6	TGTGCCAGCGGACCTTCTATTTCTGGGGCCAACGTCCTGACTTTC	CASGPSISGANVLTF
TRBD1	many	TRBV5-1	TRBJ2-5	TGCGCCAGCAGCTTGCGGACAGGGGGCGGTGAGACCCAGTACTTC	CASSLRTGGGETQYF
TRBD2	few	TRBV6-2/TRBV6-3	TRBJ2-3	TGTGCCAGCAGTTCCAACAGACTAGCGGCCACAGATACGCAGTATTTT	CASSSNRLAATDTQYF
NA	NA	TRBV5-1	TRBJ2-3	TGCGCCAGCAGCCCCGGATCAAACACAGATACGCAGTATTTT	CASSPGSNTDTQYF